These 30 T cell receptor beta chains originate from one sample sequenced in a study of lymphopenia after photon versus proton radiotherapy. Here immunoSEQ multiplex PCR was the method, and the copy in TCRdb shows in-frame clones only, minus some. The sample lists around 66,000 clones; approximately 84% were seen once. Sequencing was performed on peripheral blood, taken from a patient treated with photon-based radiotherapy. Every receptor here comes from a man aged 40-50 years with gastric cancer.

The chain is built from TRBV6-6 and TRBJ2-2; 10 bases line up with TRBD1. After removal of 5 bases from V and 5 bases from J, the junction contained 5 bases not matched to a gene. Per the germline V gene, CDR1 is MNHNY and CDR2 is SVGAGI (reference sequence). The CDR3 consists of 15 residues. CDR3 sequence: CASSAGTGETGELFF. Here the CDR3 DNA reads TGTGCCAGCAGTGCCGGGACAGGGGAAACCGGGGAGCTGTTTTTT.

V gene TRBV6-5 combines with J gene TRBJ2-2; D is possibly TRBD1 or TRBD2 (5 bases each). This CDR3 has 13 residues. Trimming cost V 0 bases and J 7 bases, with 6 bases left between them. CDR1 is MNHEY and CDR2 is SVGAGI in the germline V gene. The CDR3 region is CASSYSRGGELFF. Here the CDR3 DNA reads TGTGCCAGCAGTTACTCGAGGGGCGGGGAGCTGTTTTTT.

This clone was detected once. The CDR3 bases are TGTGCCAGCAGCTATGACAGGACAGGGGGCGCAGATACGCAGTATTTT. The encoded protein is CASSYDRTGGADTQYF. The gene calls are TRBV5-6 and TRBJ2-3; 11 bases line up with TRBD1. The CDR3 loop spans 16 amino acids. V was pared by 3 bases and J by 4 bases, with 7 bases of the junction left unmatched. The germline V gene has CDR1 SGHDT and CDR2 YYEEEE.

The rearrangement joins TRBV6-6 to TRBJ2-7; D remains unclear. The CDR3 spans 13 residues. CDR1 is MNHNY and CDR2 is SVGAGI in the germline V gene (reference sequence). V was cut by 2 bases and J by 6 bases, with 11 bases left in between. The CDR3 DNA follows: TGTGCCAGCAGTTACCTACAGCCGGGCGAGCAGTACTTC. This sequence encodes CASSYLQPGEQYF.

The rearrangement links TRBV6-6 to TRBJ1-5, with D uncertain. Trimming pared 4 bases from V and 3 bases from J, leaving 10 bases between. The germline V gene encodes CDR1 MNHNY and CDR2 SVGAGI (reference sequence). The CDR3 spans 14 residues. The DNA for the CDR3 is TGTGCCAGCAGTTTGGGCGGTAACAATCAGCCCCAGCATTTT. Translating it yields CASSLGGNNQPQHF.

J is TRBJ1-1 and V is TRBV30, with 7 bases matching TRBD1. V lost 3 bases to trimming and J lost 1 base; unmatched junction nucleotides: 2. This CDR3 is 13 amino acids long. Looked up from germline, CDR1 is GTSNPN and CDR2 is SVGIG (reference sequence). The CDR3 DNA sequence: TGTGCCTGGAGGCGGGACAGGAACACTGAAGCTTTCTTT. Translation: CAWRRDRNTEAFF.

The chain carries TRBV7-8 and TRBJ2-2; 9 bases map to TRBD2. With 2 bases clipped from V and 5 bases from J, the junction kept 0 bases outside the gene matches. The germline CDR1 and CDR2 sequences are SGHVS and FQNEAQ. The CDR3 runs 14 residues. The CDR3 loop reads CASSLSGGTGELFF. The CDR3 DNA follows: TGTGCCAGCAGCTTAAGCGGGGGGACCGGGGAGCTGTTTTTT.

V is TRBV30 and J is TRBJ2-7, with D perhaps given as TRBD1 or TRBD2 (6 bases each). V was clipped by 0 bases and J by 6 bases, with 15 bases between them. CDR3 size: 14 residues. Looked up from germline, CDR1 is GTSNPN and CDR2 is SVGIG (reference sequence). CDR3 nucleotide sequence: TGTGCCTGGAGTGTAGGGGGGACCGCTGGCGAGCAGTACTTC. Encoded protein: CAWSVGGTAGEQYF.

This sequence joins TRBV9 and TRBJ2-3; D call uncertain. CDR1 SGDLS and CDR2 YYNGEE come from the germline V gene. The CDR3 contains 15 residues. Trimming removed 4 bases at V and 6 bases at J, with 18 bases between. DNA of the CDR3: TGTGCCAGCAGCAACCAGGCGGAAGCCAGGGATACGCAGTATTTT. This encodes CASSNQAEARDTQYF.

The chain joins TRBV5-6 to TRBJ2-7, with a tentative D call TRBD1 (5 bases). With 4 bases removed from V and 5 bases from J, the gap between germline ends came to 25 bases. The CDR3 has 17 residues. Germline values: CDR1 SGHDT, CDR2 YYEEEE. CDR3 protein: CASSDAGRAGKFHEQYF. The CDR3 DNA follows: TGTGCCAGCAGCGACGCAGGAAGGGCAGGGAAGTTCCACGAGCAGTACTTC.

CDR3 sequence (DNA): TGTGCCAGCAGCTCGGGCGGGACACGAAAGGAGACCCAGTACTTC. Translating it yields CASSSGGTRKETQYF. The chain links TRBV7-9 to TRBJ2-5; perhaps D is TRBD1 or TRBD2 (6 bases each). The CDR3 length is 15 residues. Looked up from germline, CDR1 is SEHNR and CDR2 is FQNEAQ (reference sequence). Deletions cut 4 bases from V and 5 bases from J, with 17 bases between.

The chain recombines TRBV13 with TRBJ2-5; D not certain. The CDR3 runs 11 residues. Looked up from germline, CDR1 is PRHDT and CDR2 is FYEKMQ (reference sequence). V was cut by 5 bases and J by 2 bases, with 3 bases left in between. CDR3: CASSVQETQYF. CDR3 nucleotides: TGTGCCAGCAGCGTTCAAGAGACCCAGTACTTC.

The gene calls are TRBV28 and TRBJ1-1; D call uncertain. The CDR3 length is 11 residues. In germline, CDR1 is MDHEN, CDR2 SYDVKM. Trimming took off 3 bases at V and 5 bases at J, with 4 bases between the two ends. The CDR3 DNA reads TGTGCCAGCAGTTTGCGGACTGAAGCTTTCTTT. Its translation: CASSLRTEAFF.

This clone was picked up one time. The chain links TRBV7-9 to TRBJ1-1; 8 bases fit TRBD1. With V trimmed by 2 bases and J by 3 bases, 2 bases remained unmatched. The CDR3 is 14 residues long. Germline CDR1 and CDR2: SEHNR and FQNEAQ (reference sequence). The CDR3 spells CASSLQGADTEAFF. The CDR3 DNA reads TGTGCCAGCAGCTTACAGGGGGCGGACACTGAAGCTTTCTTT.

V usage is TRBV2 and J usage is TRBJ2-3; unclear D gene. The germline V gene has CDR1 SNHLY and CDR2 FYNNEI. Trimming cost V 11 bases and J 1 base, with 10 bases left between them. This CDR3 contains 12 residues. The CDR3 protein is CAGNLGTDTQYF. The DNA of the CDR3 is TGTGCCGGAAACTTGGGCACAGATACGCAGTATTTT.

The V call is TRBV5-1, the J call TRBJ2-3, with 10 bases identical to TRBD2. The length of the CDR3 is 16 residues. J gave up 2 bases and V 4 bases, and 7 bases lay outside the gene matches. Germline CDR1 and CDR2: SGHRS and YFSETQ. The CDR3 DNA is TGCGCCAGCAGCCCACAACTAGCGGGGCACACAGATACGCAGTATTTT. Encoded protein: CASSPQLAGHTDTQYF.

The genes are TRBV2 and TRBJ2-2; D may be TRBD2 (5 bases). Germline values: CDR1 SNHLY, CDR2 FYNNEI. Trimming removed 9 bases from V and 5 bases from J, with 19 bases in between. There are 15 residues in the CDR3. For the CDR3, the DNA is TGTGCCAGTGGTGGACTGGTCGTAGGGACCGGGGAGCTGTTTTTT. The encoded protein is CASGGLVVGTGELFF. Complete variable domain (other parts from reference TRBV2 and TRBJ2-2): EPEVTQTPSHQVTQMGQEVILRCVPISNHLYFYWYRQILGQKVEFLVSFYNNEISEKSEIFDDQFSVERPDGSNFTLKIRSTKLEDSAMYFCASGGLVVGTGELFFGEGSRLTVL.

The CDR3 DNA follows: TGTGCCAGCGTGGAAGGGCGTAACACCGGGGAGCTGTTTTTT. This translates into CASVEGRNTGELFF. The chain joins TRBV7-2 to TRBJ2-2; no definite D call. The CDR3 runs to 14 residues. The germline V gene has CDR1 SGHTA and CDR2 FQGNSA. Deletions cut 8 bases from V and 2 bases from J, with 12 bases between.

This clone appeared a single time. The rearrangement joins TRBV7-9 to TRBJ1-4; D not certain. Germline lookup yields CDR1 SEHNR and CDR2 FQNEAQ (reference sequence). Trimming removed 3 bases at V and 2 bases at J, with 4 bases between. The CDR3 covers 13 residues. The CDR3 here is CASSFGTNEKLFF. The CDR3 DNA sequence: TGTGCCAGCAGCTTTGGGACTAATGAAAAACTGTTTTTT.

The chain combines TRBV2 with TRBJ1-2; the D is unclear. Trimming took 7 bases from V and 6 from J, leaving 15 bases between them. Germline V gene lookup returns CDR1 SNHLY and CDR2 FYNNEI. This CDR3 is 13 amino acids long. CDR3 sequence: CASIEEDENGYTF. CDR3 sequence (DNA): TGTGCCAGCATAGAGGAGGATGAAAATGGCTACACCTTC.

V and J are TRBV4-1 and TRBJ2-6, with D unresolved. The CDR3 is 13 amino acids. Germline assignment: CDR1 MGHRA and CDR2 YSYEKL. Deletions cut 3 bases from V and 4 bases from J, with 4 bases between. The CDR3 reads CASSHPGANVLTF. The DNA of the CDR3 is TGCGCCAGCAGCCACCCAGGGGCCAACGTCCTGACTTTC.

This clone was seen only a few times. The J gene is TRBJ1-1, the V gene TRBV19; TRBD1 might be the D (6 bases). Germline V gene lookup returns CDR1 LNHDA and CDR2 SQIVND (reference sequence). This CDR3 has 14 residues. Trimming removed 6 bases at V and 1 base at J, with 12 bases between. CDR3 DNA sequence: TGTGCCAGTAGGCGCGACAGGACGAACACTGAAGCTTTCTTT. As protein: CASRRDRTNTEAFF.

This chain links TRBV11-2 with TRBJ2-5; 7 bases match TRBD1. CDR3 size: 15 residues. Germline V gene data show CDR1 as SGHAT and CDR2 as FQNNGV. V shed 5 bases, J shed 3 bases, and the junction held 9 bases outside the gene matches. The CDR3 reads CASSRQGTGEETQYF. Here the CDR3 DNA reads TGTGCCAGCAGCCGACAGGGTACCGGGGAAGAGACCCAGTACTTC.

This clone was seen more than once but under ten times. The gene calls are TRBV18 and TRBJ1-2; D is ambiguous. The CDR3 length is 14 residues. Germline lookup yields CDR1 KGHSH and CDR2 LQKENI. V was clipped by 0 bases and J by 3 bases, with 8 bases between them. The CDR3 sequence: CASSPPSGDYGYTF. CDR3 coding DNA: TGTGCCAGCTCACCACCCTCCGGGGACTATGGCTACACCTTC.

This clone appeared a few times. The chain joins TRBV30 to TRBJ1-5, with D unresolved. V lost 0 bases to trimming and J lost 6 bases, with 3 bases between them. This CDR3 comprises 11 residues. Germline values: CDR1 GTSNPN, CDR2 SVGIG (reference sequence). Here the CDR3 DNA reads TGTGCCTGGAGTGTAGGTCAGCCCCAGCATTTT. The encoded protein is CAWSVGQPQHF.

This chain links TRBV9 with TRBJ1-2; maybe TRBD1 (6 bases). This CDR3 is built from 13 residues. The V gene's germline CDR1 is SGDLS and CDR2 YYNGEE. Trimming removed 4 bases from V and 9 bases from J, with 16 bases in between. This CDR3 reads CASSTETGVRYTF. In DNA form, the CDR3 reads TGTGCCAGCAGCACTGAGACAGGCGTTCGCTACACCTTC. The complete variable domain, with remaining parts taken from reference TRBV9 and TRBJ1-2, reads DSGVTQTPKHLITATGQRVTLRCSPRSGDLSVYWYQQSLDQGLQFLIQYYNGEERAKGNILERFSAQQFPDLHSELNLSSLELGDSALYFCASSTETGVRYTFGSGTRLTVV.

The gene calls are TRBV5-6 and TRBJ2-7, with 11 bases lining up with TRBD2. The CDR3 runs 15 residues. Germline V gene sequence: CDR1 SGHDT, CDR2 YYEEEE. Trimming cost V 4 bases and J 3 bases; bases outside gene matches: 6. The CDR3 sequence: CASSQTSGGNYEQYF. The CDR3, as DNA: TGTGCCAGCAGCCAAACTAGCGGGGGAAACTACGAGCAGTACTTC.

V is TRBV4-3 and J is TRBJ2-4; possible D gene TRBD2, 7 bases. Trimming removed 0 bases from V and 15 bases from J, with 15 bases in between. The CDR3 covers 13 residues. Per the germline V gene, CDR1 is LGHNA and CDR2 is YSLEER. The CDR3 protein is CASSQEGGESPYF. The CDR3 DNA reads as TGCGCCAGCAGCCAAGAAGGGGGGGAGTCCCCGTACTTC.

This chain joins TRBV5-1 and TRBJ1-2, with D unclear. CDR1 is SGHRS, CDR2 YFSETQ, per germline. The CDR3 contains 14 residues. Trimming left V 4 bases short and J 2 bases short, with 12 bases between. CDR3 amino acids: CASSATMGNYGYTF. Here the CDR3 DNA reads TGCGCCAGCAGCGCGACGATGGGGAACTATGGCTACACCTTC.

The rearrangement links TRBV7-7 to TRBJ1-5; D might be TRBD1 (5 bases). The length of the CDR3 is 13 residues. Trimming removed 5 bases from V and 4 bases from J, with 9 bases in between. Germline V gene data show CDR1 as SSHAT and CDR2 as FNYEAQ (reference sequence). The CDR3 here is CASSKGLNQPQHF. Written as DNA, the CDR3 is TGTGCCAGCAGCAAGGGACTTAATCAGCCCCAGCATTTT.